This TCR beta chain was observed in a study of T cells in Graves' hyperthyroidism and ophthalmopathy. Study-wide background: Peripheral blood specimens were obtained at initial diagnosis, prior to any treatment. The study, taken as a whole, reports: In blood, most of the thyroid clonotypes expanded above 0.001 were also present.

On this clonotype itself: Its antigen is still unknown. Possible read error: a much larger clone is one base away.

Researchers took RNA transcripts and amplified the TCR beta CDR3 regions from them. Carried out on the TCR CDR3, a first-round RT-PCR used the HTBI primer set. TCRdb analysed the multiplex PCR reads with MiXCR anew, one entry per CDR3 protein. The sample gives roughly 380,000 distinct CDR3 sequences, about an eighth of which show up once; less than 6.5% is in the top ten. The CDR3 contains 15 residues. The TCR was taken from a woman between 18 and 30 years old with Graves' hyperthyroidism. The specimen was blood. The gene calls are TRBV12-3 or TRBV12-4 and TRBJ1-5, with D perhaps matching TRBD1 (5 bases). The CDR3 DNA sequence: TGTGCCGGCAGTTTCCGTGGGGGAGGCAATCAGCCCCAGCATTTT. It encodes CAGSFRGGGNQPQHF.